The 22 T cell receptor beta chains given below trace back to one sample, sequenced in a study of blood T cell repertoires in COVID-19. This table comes from immunoSEQ multiplex PCR, and its TCRdb copy is limited to in-frame clones, with some not included. The repertoire holds almost 70,000 clones, roughly nine tenths seen once, with roughly 4.5% in the top ten. The sequencing sample was made of peripheral blood. The receptors derive from a woman in her forties or fifties with active COVID-19.

The chain joins TRBV28 to TRBJ1-2, with no clear D. The CDR3 totals 13 residues. The V end was cut by 5 bases, the J end by 0 bases, with 7 bases between. CDR1 MDHEN and CDR2 SYDVKM come from the germline V gene. The CDR3 spells CASSLFPNYGYTF. CDR3 bases: TGTGCCAGCAGTCTTTTCCCTAACTATGGCTACACCTTC.

The chain joins TRBV7-9 to TRBJ2-1; 8 nucleotides align to TRBD2. J was trimmed by 0 bases and V by 5 bases; bases with no gene match: 6. CDR1 is SEHNR, CDR2 FQNEAQ, per germline (reference sequence). The CDR3 spans 16 residues. The CDR3 loop reads CASSPFSGNSYNEQFF. CDR3 nucleotide sequence: TGTGCCAGCAGCCCTTTTAGCGGGAACTCCTACAATGAGCAGTTCTTC.

In this sample, this clone turned up once. CDR3 in amino acids: CASSLKGTGELFF. CDR3 nucleotide sequence: TGTGCCAGCAGTTTGAAGGGGACCGGGGAGCTGTTTTTT. V gene TRBV27 combines with J gene TRBJ2-2; maybe TRBD1 (5 bases). The CDR3 sequence is 13 residues long. From germline, CDR1 is MNHEY and CDR2 SMNVEV (reference sequence). The V end was cut by 3 bases, the J end by 5 bases, with 7 bases between.

The chain uses TRBV7-3 and TRBJ2-3; TRBD2 aligns across 8 bases. Germline CDR1 and CDR2: SGHTA and FQGTGA. The length of the CDR3 is 16 residues. V shed 5 bases and J 6 bases; nucleotides not matched to a gene: 13. This CDR3 is CASSPGVFRGRDTQYF. The CDR3 DNA is TGTGCCAGCAGCCCAGGGGTGTTTCGCGGGAGGGATACGCAGTATTTT. Drawing the rest from reference TRBV7-3 and TRBJ2-3, the complete variable domain is GAGVSQTPSNKVTEKGKYVELRCDPISGHTALYWYRQSLGQGPEFLIYFQGTGAADDSGLPNDRFFAVRPEGSVSTLKIQRTERGDSAVYLCASSPGVFRGRDTQYFGPGTRLTVL.

The V call is TRBV10-3, the J call TRBJ2-7; D is undetermined. The CDR3 is made up of 14 amino acids. V was pared by 1 base and J by 0 bases, with 7 bases between. From germline, CDR1 is ENHRY and CDR2 SYGVKD. CDR3 nucleotide sequence: TGTGCCATCAGTGAGTTTGGCAGCTCCTACGAGCAGTACTTC. It translates to CAISEFGSSYEQYF.

The J gene is TRBJ2-1, the V gene TRBV5-1; 7 bases are shared with TRBD1. Germline trimming cut 5 bases from V and 10 bases from J; bases unmatched to any gene: 6. Germline assignment: CDR1 SGHRS and CDR2 YFSETQ. The CDR3 has 12 residues. CDR3 sequence (DNA): TGCGCCAGCAGTCCCGTAGGGGGCGAGCAGTTCTTC. This sequence encodes CASSPVGGEQFF.

The CDR3 DNA reads as TGTGCCAGTAGGGGGGGGCTGGGCGAGCAGTACTTC. This gives the protein CASRGGLGEQYF. The chain carries TRBV19 and TRBJ2-7, with TRBD2 as a possible D gene (7 bases). The CDR3 length is 12 residues. The germline CDR1 and CDR2 sequences are LNHDA and SQIVND (reference sequence). V was shortened by 6 bases and J by 6 bases, with 12 bases between the two germline ends.

This chain joins TRBV19 and TRBJ1-1, with no clear D. CDR3 length equals 14 residues. The V gene's germline CDR1 is LNHDA and CDR2 SQIVND (reference sequence). Trimming stripped 3 bases from V and 6 bases from J, with 14 bases between. The CDR3 region has the DNA TGTGCCAGTAGTATGGGGAGCCGCGGCGCTGAAGCTTTCTTT. This encodes CASSMGSRGAEAFF.

V gene TRBV11-3 combines with J gene TRBJ1-3, with 10 bases that match TRBD1. The CDR3 runs 15 residues. CDR1 SGHNT and CDR2 YENEEA come from the germline V gene. Germline trimming cut 5 bases from V and 5 bases from J; bases unmatched to any gene: 6. Written as DNA, the CDR3 is TGTGCCAGCAGCGCATCGACAGGGGGCCGAAACACCATATATTTT. Encoded protein: CASSASTGGRNTIYF.

The chain employs TRBV4-2 and TRBJ2-3; D might be TRBD2 (5 bases). Per germline, CDR1 LGHNA and CDR2 YNFKEQ. The CDR3 loop spans 15 amino acids. The germline V and J ends were trimmed by 3 bases and 1 base, with 11 bases remaining between them. The CDR3 loop reads CASSQEVGGTDTQYF. CDR3 bases: TGTGCCAGCAGCCAGGAAGTCGGGGGCACAGATACGCAGTATTTT.

CDR3 bases: TGTGCCGTCGGGACTAGCGGGAGATACAATGAGCAGTTCTTC. It translates to CAVGTSGRYNEQFF. This chain joins TRBV10-3 and TRBJ2-1; 14 bases line up with TRBD2. After removal of 11 bases from V and 4 bases from J, the junction contained 4 bases not matched to a gene. This CDR3 is 14 amino acids long. Germline V gene sequence: CDR1 ENHRY, CDR2 SYGVKD.

This chain connects TRBV5-1 to TRBJ1-2; 8 bases fit TRBD1. This CDR3 comprises 13 residues. V trimming: 3 bases; J trimming: 7 bases; junction bases outside the gene matches: 5. Germline V gene data show CDR1 as SGHRS and CDR2 as YFSETQ. The CDR3 here is CASSSDRVGGYTF. The CDR3 bases are TGCGCCAGCAGCTCGGACAGGGTGGGTGGCTACACCTTC.

The V and J genes are TRBV15 and TRBJ2-1; 9 bases agree with TRBD1. V lost 9 bases and J lost 1; bases outside the gene matches: 7. Germline CDR1 LNHNV, CDR2 YYDKDF (reference sequence). The CDR3 loop spans 15 amino acids. The CDR3 protein is CATEATGGSYNEQFF. The CDR3 nucleotides are TGTGCCACAGAAGCGACAGGGGGGTCCTACAATGAGCAGTTCTTC.

The chain recombines TRBV2 with TRBJ2-2; no clear D gene. V gave up 6 bases and J gave up 1 base, with 9 bases separating them. The germline V gene has CDR1 SNHLY and CDR2 FYNNEI. This CDR3 contains 14 residues. In DNA form, the CDR3 reads TGTGCCAGCAGGCCCCTAGGGAACACCGGGGAGCTGTTTTTT. This codes for CASRPLGNTGELFF.

The CDR3 DNA reads as TGCAGTGCTAGTCAGGGGGAGGTTAGGGGATCACCCCTCCACTTT. This sequence encodes CSASQGEVRGSPLHF. The V gene is TRBV20-1, the J gene TRBJ1-6; 7 bases agree with TRBD1. CDR1 and CDR2 (germline): DFQATT, SNEGSKA (reference sequence). J was trimmed by 10 bases and V by 3 bases; bases with no gene match: 12. This CDR3 is 15 amino acids long.

The chain combines TRBV4-1 with TRBJ1-3; D not certain. Between the trimmed V and J ends, which lost 4 bases and 0 bases, there was a span of 4 bases. Germline V gives CDR1 MGHRA, CDR2 YSYEKL. The CDR3 length is 13 residues. CDR3 sequence (DNA): TGCGCCAGCAGCCCCTACTCTGGAAACACCATATATTTT. Its protein is CASSPYSGNTIYF.

The gene calls are TRBV6-1 and TRBJ1-1; D uncertain. The CDR3 extends over 14 amino acids. V lost 3 bases and J lost 5, with 13 bases in between. The germline CDR1 and CDR2 sequences are MNHNS and SASEGT. In DNA, the CDR3 is TGTGCCAGCAGTGATAACCTCGGGTGGACTGAAGCTTTCTTT. This encodes CASSDNLGWTEAFF.

Here the CDR3 reads CASTQLAGGDTDTQYF. The CDR3 bases are TGTGCCAGCACCCAACTAGCGGGGGGGGACACAGATACGCAGTATTTT. This sequence joins TRBV9 and TRBJ2-3; TRBD2 matches 13 bases. Germline loops: CDR1 SGDLS, CDR2 YYNGEE. With 6 bases clipped from V and 2 bases from J, the junction kept 6 bases outside the gene matches. This CDR3 is built from 16 residues.

The chain employs TRBV19 and TRBJ2-1, with TRBD1 as a possible D gene (6 bases). The V gene lost 3 bases and the J gene lost 1 base, with 13 bases spanning the gap. The CDR3 covers 16 residues. CDR1 LNHDA and CDR2 SQIVND come from the germline V gene (reference sequence). The DNA for the CDR3 is TGTGCCAGTAGTATTAACAGGGAAGGGTCCTACAATGAGCAGTTCTTC. This encodes CASSINREGSYNEQFF.

The chain links TRBV19 to TRBJ2-7; 7 bases fit TRBD2. Trimming took 1 base from V and 3 from J; bases not matched to a gene: 0. Germline V gives CDR1 LNHDA, CDR2 SQIVND (reference sequence). This CDR3 spans 13 amino acids. The CDR3 DNA sequence: TGTGCCAGTAGTATAGGCGGGAGCTACGAGCAGTACTTC. This gives the protein CASSIGGSYEQYF.

The chain employs TRBV5-1 and TRBJ2-7, with D possibly matching TRBD2 (6 bases). CDR3 length: 14 amino acids. Germline V gene sequence: CDR1 SGHRS, CDR2 YFSETQ. Trimming stripped 2 bases from V and 2 bases from J, with 11 bases between. CDR3 loop: CASSLWEAPYEQYF. The CDR3 DNA reads TGCGCCAGCAGCTTATGGGAGGCGCCCTACGAGCAGTACTTC.

The chain links TRBV7-9 to TRBJ2-1; D gene uncertain. Per the germline V gene, CDR1 is SEHNR and CDR2 is FQNEAQ (reference sequence). Trimming cost V 5 bases and J 12 bases, with 14 bases left between them. This CDR3 has 12 amino acids. CDR3 loop: CASSKDILAQFF. CDR3 nucleotide sequence: TGTGCCAGCAGCAAAGACATCCTCGCGCAGTTCTTC.